Following are 31 T cell receptor beta chains from one sample sequenced in a study of blood T cell repertoires in COVID-19. Profiled with immunoSEQ multiplex PCR; TCRdb holds only in-frame clones, not every one. The sample has a few hundred thousand clones, around 84% seen once. Specimen: peripheral blood. These receptor sequences come from a man in his 60s with acute or convalescent COVID-19.

This clone was counted a few times. Other DNA sequences in the same sample also yield this CDR3. The V and J genes are TRBV7-9 and TRBJ1-2, with D tentatively TRBD1 (6 bases). The CDR3 sequence is 12 residues long. V lost 3 bases and J 4 bases, leaving 6 bases between the germline ends. Germline CDR1 and CDR2: SEHNR and FQNEAQ (reference sequence). CDR3 sequence: CASSLDSYGYTF. DNA of the CDR3: TGTGCCAGCAGCTTGGACAGCTATGGCTACACCTTC. The full variable domain, its missing parts supplied by reference TRBV7-9 and TRBJ1-2, is DTGVSQNPRHKITKRGQNVTFRCDPISEHNRLYWYRQTLGQGPEFLTYFQNEAQLEKSRLLSDRFSAERPKGSFSTLEIQRTEQGDSAMYLCASSLDSYGYTFGSGTRLTVV.

The chain has TRBV6-5 and TRBJ1-1; the match to TRBD1 covers 7 bases. Germline V gene data show CDR1 as MNHEY and CDR2 as SVGAGI. J was trimmed by 0 bases and V by 6 bases; bases with no gene match: 4. This CDR3 region has 14 residues. The CDR3 sequence: CASSSGQLNTEAFF. DNA for the CDR3: TGTGCCAGCAGCTCGGGACAGCTGAACACTGAAGCTTTCTTT.

This clone showed up just once. This rearrangement joins TRBV2 to TRBJ2-1; no reliable D call. This CDR3 spans 16 amino acids. Trimming stripped 4 bases from V and 0 bases from J, with 13 bases between. From germline, CDR1 is SNHLY and CDR2 FYNNEI. CDR3 sequence (DNA): TGTGCCAGCAGTGGAAACGGAGAACTCTCCTACAATGAGCAGTTCTTC. Translation: CASSGNGELSYNEQFF.

This clone has a handful of counts. This chain uses TRBV3-1 (or the pseudogene TRBV3-2) with TRBJ2-3, with D perhaps TRBD2 (6 bases). Looked up from germline, CDR1 is LGHDT and CDR2 is YNNKEL (reference sequence). The CDR3 runs 14 residues. Deletions cut 1 base from V and 7 bases from J, with 12 bases between. This CDR3 is CASSQGTIRNTQYF. Written as DNA, the CDR3 is TGTGCCAGCAGCCAAGGGACTATTCGGAATACGCAGTATTTT.

This chain uses TRBV11-1 with TRBJ1-1; D not resolved. Trimming cost V 2 bases and J 2 bases, with 9 bases left between them. The CDR3 is 14 amino acids. Germline CDR1 SGHAT, CDR2 FQDESV (reference sequence). CDR3 amino acids: CASSLFVGNTEAFF. The CDR3 DNA reads TGTGCCAGCAGCTTATTTGTGGGCAACACTGAAGCTTTCTTT.

The chain joins TRBV2 to TRBJ2-1; D perhaps matches TRBD2 (5 bases). CDR1 is SNHLY, CDR2 FYNNEI, per germline. This CDR3 comprises 13 residues. The V and J ends lost 3 bases and 4 bases respectively, with 7 bases between them. Written as DNA, the CDR3 is TGTGCCAGCAGTGAGCTAGCTTACAATGAGCAGTTCTTC. This encodes CASSELAYNEQFF.

This rearrangement joins TRBV6-6 to TRBJ1-2; TRBD1 matches 8 bases. Looked up from germline, CDR1 is MNHNY and CDR2 is SVGAGI (reference sequence). The ends lost 6 bases at V and 3 bases at J; junction bases unmatched: 9. The CDR3 is 15 residues long. Here the CDR3 reads CASRTLGQVDYGYTF. DNA for the CDR3: TGTGCCAGCAGGACCCTGGGACAGGTAGACTATGGCTACACCTTC.

The V call is TRBV6-5, the J call TRBJ2-5; 8 bases fit TRBD2. Germline V gives CDR1 MNHEY, CDR2 SVGAGI. The CDR3 totals 14 residues. Trimming at V came to 6 bases and at J to 2 bases, leaving 5 bases not matched to a gene. As DNA, the CDR3 is TGTGCCAGCAGACCCCCGGGGGGGCAAGAGACCCAGTACTTC. Translation: CASRPPGGQETQYF.

This sequence joins TRBV27 and TRBJ2-7, with 8 positions matching TRBD1. The CDR3 loop spans 15 amino acids. Per the germline V gene, CDR1 is MNHEY and CDR2 is SMNVEV (reference sequence). V lost 2 bases and J lost 4; bases outside the gene matches: 7. The CDR3 DNA reads as TGTGCCAGCAGTTTAGTCGCAGGGGGCAAATACGAGCAGTACTTC. It translates to CASSLVAGGKYEQYF.

The rearrangement links TRBV6-7 to TRBJ2-2; possibly TRBD1 for D (6 bases). TRBV6-7 is assigned to the ORF class and has an uncertain function. The CDR3 runs to 18 residues. V was pared by 7 bases and J by 5 bases, with 26 bases between. Here the CDR3 DNA reads TGTGCCAGCATTAACCTTAGAGACAGGTATGAGGGGACCGGGGAGCTGTTTTTT. Amino acid sequence: CASINLRDRYEGTGELFF.

The chain employs TRBV9 and TRBJ2-1; tentative D call: TRBD2 (6 bases). This CDR3 is built from 16 residues. Trimming took 4 bases from V and 4 from J, leaving 18 bases between them. Germline values: CDR1 SGDLS, CDR2 YYNGEE. CDR3 nucleotides: TGTGCCAGCAGCCCCCCGCCGGGCGGGAAGTACAATGAGCAGTTCTTC. It translates to CASSPPPGGKYNEQFF.

V usage is TRBV6-5 and J usage is TRBJ1-4, with TRBD1 matching over 11 bases. Germline trimming cut 6 bases from V and 8 bases from J; bases unmatched to any gene: 5. Germline values: CDR1 MNHEY, CDR2 SVGAGI. This CDR3 comprises 14 residues. DNA of the CDR3: TGTGCCAGCAGCAGGGACAGGGGGGGAGAAAAACTGTTTTTT. Amino acids: CASSRDRGGEKLFF.

The chain is built from TRBV19 and TRBJ2-3; D is unresolved. In germline, CDR1 is LNHDA, CDR2 SQIVND (reference sequence). This CDR3 region has 14 residues. Trimming left V 2 bases short and J 6 bases short, with 12 bases between. The CDR3: CASSIRVRVDTQYF. In DNA form, the CDR3 reads TGTGCCAGTAGTATACGGGTTCGTGTGGATACGCAGTATTTT.

This CDR3 reads CASSSSNPSGGAPDTQYF. The CDR3 bases are TGTGCCAGCAGCTCCTCGAACCCTAGCGGGGGGGCCCCAGATACGCAGTATTTT. This chain joins TRBV7-9 and TRBJ2-3; 12 nucleotides align to TRBD2. The germline gives CDR1 SEHNR, CDR2 FQNEAQ (reference sequence). This CDR3 region has 18 residues. Trimming at V came to 4 bases and at J to 4 bases, leaving 12 bases not matched to a gene. Drawing the rest from reference TRBV7-9 and TRBJ2-3, the complete variable domain is DTGVSQNPRHKITKRGQNVTFRCDPISEHNRLYWYRQTLGQGPEFLTYFQNEAQLEKSRLLSDRFSAERPKGSFSTLEIQRTEQGDSAMYLCASSSSNPSGGAPDTQYFGPGTRLTVL.

The gene calls are TRBV7-9 and TRBJ1-5; weak D call: TRBD1 (5 bases). The V end was cut by 5 bases, the J end by 3 bases, with 11 bases between. Germline V gene data show CDR1 as SEHNR and CDR2 as FQNEAQ (reference sequence). CDR3 length: 14 residues. The CDR3, as DNA: TGTGCCAGCAGCCAGCAGGGCCCCAATCAGCCCCAGCATTTT. It is translated as CASSQQGPNQPQHF.

This chain links TRBV25-1 with TRBJ2-3; no clear D. Trimming removed 4 bases at V and 3 bases at J, with 20 bases between. The CDR3 is made up of 17 amino acids. Germline loops: CDR1 MGHDK, CDR2 SYGVNS. Written as DNA, the CDR3 is TGTGCCAGCAGTGCGACGAAAATACTAACCTCTACAGATACGCAGTATTTT. It translates to CASSATKILTSTDTQYF.

J is TRBJ2-3 and V is TRBV5-4; 13 positions match TRBD2. The V gene end was trimmed by 5 bases and the J gene end by 0 bases; junction bases not matched to a gene: 12. Germline CDR1 reads SGHNT; CDR2 reads YYREEE (reference sequence). This CDR3 region has 19 residues. CDR3 amino acids: CASRGSGTSGAPSTDTQYF. The DNA for the CDR3 is TGTGCCAGCAGGGGATCCGGGACTAGCGGGGCCCCTAGCACAGATACGCAGTATTTT.

For the CDR3, the DNA is TGTGCCAGCAGCGAGCGGCCGAGGACTAGCGGGGGGGGGTATTTT. Its translation: CASSERPRTSGGGYF. The chain links TRBV7-2 to TRBJ2-3; TRBD2 aligns across 15 bases. Trimming cost V 5 bases and J 14 bases; bases outside gene matches: 11. CDR1 SGHTA and CDR2 FQGNSA come from the germline V gene. The length of the CDR3 is 15 residues.

This clone has more than one count but fewer than ten. V and J are TRBV10-3 and TRBJ1-1; tentatively, D is TRBD1 (6 bases). CDR1 ENHRY and CDR2 SYGVKD come from the germline V gene. The CDR3 contains 14 residues. Trimming cost V 7 bases and J 3 bases, with 15 bases left between them. Here the CDR3 DNA reads TGTGCCATCACCAAGACAGGTGTGGACACTGAAGCTTTCTTT. This translates into CAITKTGVDTEAFF.

This chain joins TRBV5-1 and TRBJ2-5; 8 nucleotides match TRBD2. This CDR3 is 15 amino acids long. Losses at the gene ends were 0 bases for V and 4 bases for J; bases not matched to a gene: 5. The V gene's germline CDR1 is SGHRS and CDR2 YFSETQ. The CDR3 DNA follows: TGCGCCAGCAGCTTGGAAGCGGGAGAGGGAGAGACCCAGTACTTC. Translating gives CASSLEAGEGETQYF.

The V and J genes are TRBV4-3 and TRBJ2-1; 10 positions match TRBD2. This CDR3 region has 14 residues. The junction had 6 bases not matched to a gene; V was cut back by 6 bases and J by 7 bases. Germline V gives CDR1 LGHNA, CDR2 YSLEER. CDR3 in DNA: TGCGCCAGCAGTGCTAGCGGGAGTAGGAATGAGCAGTTCTTC. This sequence encodes CASSASGSRNEQFF.

J is TRBJ1-2 and V is TRBV6-5; 7 positions match TRBD1. The germline V gene has CDR1 MNHEY and CDR2 SVGAGI. The CDR3 is made up of 15 amino acids. J lost 8 bases, V lost 0 bases, and 9 bases had no gene match. The CDR3 DNA sequence: TGTGCCAGCAGTTACTCGCCAGGACAGGCGGGGGGCTACACCTTC. Encoded protein: CASSYSPGQAGGYTF.

The chain has TRBV2 and TRBJ2-2; D might be TRBD1 (6 bases). The CDR3 is 15 residues long. Germline-derived CDR1 and CDR2 are SNHLY and FYNNEI. With 4 bases removed from V and 4 bases from J, the gap between germline ends came to 13 bases. Here the CDR3 reads CASSGQGLGTGELFF. CDR3 DNA: TGTGCCAGCAGTGGGCAGGGGCTGGGCACCGGGGAGCTGTTTTTT.

V usage is TRBV5-1 and J usage is TRBJ2-3; perhaps TRBD1 as D (6 bases). Trimming cost V 7 bases and J 5 bases, with 17 bases left between them. Germline V gene lookup returns CDR1 SGHRS and CDR2 YFSETQ. The CDR3 has 14 amino acids. The CDR3, as DNA: TGCGCCAGCGCCTTACAGGGATCCGGAGATACGCAGTATTTT. Its translation: CASALQGSGDTQYF.

The CDR3 DNA reads as TGTGCCAGCAGCTTGCTCTTGACTGGGACAGTGAACACCGGGGAGCTGTTTTTT. Its translation: CASSLLLTGTVNTGELFF. The rearrangement uses TRBV27 and TRBJ2-2; TRBD1 agrees at 7 bases. CDR1 MNHEY and CDR2 SMNVEV come from the germline V gene (reference sequence). The CDR3 totals 18 residues. With V trimmed by 6 bases and J by 1 base, 14 bases remained unmatched.

A few counts support this clone. The J gene is TRBJ2-3, the V gene TRBV18; 7 bases map to TRBD2. CDR3 length: 15 amino acids. Germline V lookup: CDR1 KGHSH, CDR2 LQKENI. V gave up 3 bases and J gave up 2 bases; unmatched junction bases: 5. CDR3 in DNA: TGTGCCAGCTCACCCGTGGGGGGGGTCACAGATACGCAGTATTTT. This gives the protein CASSPVGGVTDTQYF.

This chain links TRBV14 with TRBJ2-3; D perhaps matches TRBD1 (5 bases). V was clipped by 4 bases and J by 3 bases, with 14 bases between them. CDR1 is SGHDN, CDR2 FVKESK, per germline. The CDR3 loop spans 15 amino acids. The CDR3 DNA follows: TGTGCCAGCAGCCCGAGCCAGGGATGGACAGATACGCAGTATTTT. Amino acids: CASSPSQGWTDTQYF.

This sequence joins TRBV29-1 and TRBJ1-2; 7 bases line up with TRBD1. Germline assignment: CDR1 SQVTM and CDR2 ANQGSEA. With 6 bases clipped from V and 8 bases from J, the junction kept 9 bases outside the gene matches. The CDR3 has 12 amino acids. This CDR3 is CSVQRQGEGYTF. The CDR3 DNA follows: TGCAGCGTACAACGACAGGGTGAGGGCTACACCTTC.

This chain connects TRBV24-1 to TRBJ1-4; 12 nucleotides line up with TRBD1. The CDR3 sequence is 18 residues long. Germline lookup yields CDR1 KGHDR and CDR2 SFDVKD. V lost 3 bases, J lost 1 base, and 5 bases stayed unmatched. The CDR3 region is CATSDPGTGGKTNEKLFF. The CDR3 nucleotides are TGTGCCACCAGTGATCCCGGGACAGGGGGCAAAACTAATGAAAAACTGTTTTTT.

The chain is built from TRBV5-1 and TRBJ2-7; 8 bases align to TRBD1. The germline gives CDR1 SGHRS, CDR2 YFSETQ. V shed 0 bases and J 3 bases; nucleotides not matched to a gene: 5. This CDR3 comprises 15 residues. CDR3 DNA sequence: TGCGCCAGCAGCTTGGGGAGGACAGGGAACTACGAGCAGTACTTC. As protein: CASSLGRTGNYEQYF.

This clone was recorded a few times. The chain carries TRBV19 and TRBJ1-4; D not certain. Germline CDR1 is LNHDA and CDR2 is SQIVND (reference sequence). The CDR3 has 13 amino acids. V shed 6 bases and J shed 5 bases, with 10 bases lying between them. CDR3 sequence: CASRLGINEKLFF. The CDR3, as DNA: TGTGCCAGTAGGCTCGGGATAAATGAAAAACTGTTTTTT.